The T cell receptor (beta chain) under discussion was sequenced for a study of T cell repertoires in cytomegalovirus infection. Broader study findings: HLA-C-restricted TCR beta clonotypes specific for CMV led the ex vivo response.

Germline trimming cut 5 bases from V and 6 bases from J; bases unmatched to any gene: 2. The CDR3 extends over 13 amino acids. The V gene's germline CDR1 is SGHDN and CDR2 FVKESK. This clonotype was counted between two and nine times. Its antigen is unknown. TCRdb redid the calling of the reads with MiXCR, one entry per CDR3 protein. The sample lists around 440,000 distinct CDR3 sequences, roughly 12% occurring once. Sequencing input: PBMCs. The TCR was taken from a human donor in good health (CMV status not recorded). Some clones in this sample may be carry-over from other donors' samples. The rearrangement links TRBV14 to TRBJ1-4; 8 nucleotides line up with TRBD1. Here the CDR3 DNA reads TGTGCCAGCAGCGGGACAGGACATGAAAAACTGTTTTTT. Amino acid sequence: CASSGTGHEKLFF.